The 9 T cell receptor beta chains below all came from one sample that was sequenced in a study of cytomegalovirus exposure and HLA in healthy donors. Profiled with immunoSEQ multiplex PCR; TCRdb holds only in-frame clones, not every one. The sample lists 210,000 or so clones, around 88% seen once, with 2.5% to 3.5% in the top ten. The sample comprised PBMCs. The receptors derive from a woman aged 18-35 years in good health and CMV-seronegative.

In regard to this clone: In the same sample, other DNA sequences code for this CDR3. The chain joins TRBV29-1 to TRBJ2-5, with TRBD1 identical over 8 bases. Trimming took 1 base from V and 1 from J; bases not matched to a gene: 2. The CDR3 extends over 14 amino acids. Per germline, CDR1 SQVTM and CDR2 ANQGSEA. In nucleotides, the CDR3 is TGCAGCGTTGAAGCAGGGGGCTTCCAAGAGACCCAGTACTTC. It yields the protein CSVEAGGFQETQYF.

The chain joins TRBV18 to TRBJ2-7, with a possible D match to TRBD2 (6 bases). CDR3 size: 16 residues. CDR1 and CDR2 (germline): KGHSH, LQKENI. Trimming shortened V by 3 bases and J by 6 bases, and 21 bases separated the two germline ends. CDR3 nucleotides: TGTGCCAGCTCACCGGGTTTGGGCGGGGTAGTCGGCGAGCAGTACTTC. Translation: CASSPGLGGVVGEQYF. Filled out from reference TRBV18 and TRBJ2-7, the complete variable domain reads NAGVMQNPRHLVRRRGQEARLRCSPMKGHSHVYWYRQLPEEGLKFMVYLQKENIIDESGMPKERFSAEFPKEGPSILRIQQVVRGDSAAYFCASSPGLGGVVGEQYFGPGTRLTVT.

The count of this clone is one. This chain uses TRBV6-5 with TRBJ1-2; a possible D gene is TRBD1 (5 bases). V was pared by 2 bases and J by 2 bases, with 6 bases between. Germline-derived CDR1 and CDR2 are MNHEY and SVGAGI. The CDR3 consists of 13 residues. CDR3 loop: CASSYQGNYGYTF. The CDR3 nucleotides read TGTGCCAGCAGTTACCAGGGAAACTATGGCTACACCTTC.

This chain connects TRBV27 to TRBJ2-1; 7 bases match TRBD2. The V gene's germline CDR1 is MNHEY and CDR2 SMNVEV (reference sequence). V dropped 5 bases and J dropped 0; count of bases not matched to a gene: 19. This CDR3 contains 20 residues. In DNA form, the CDR3 reads TGTGCCAGCAGTGCACTTAGCGGGCCAATCGGGATTAGCTCCTACAATGAGCAGTTCTTC. Its translation is CASSALSGPIGISSYNEQFF.

This chain links TRBV9 with TRBJ2-3, with 10 positions matching TRBD2. Per germline, CDR1 SGDLS and CDR2 YYNGEE. The CDR3 spans 13 residues. V lost 7 bases and J lost 4; bases outside the gene matches: 3. CDR3 in DNA: TGTGCCAGCTCGAGCGGGAGGGCAGATACGCAGTATTTT. Its translation: CASSSGRADTQYF.

About this clone itself: The sample carries other DNA sequences with the same CDR3. The chain employs TRBV27 and TRBJ1-1, with a tentative D call TRBD1 (5 bases). CDR1 and CDR2 from the germline V gene are MNHEY and SMNVEV (reference sequence). There are 14 residues in the CDR3. V shed 3 bases and J shed 1 base, with 9 bases lying between them. The CDR3 here is CASSFGGQNTEAFF. The CDR3 bases are TGTGCCAGCAGTTTCGGGGGTCAGAACACTGAAGCTTTCTTT.

V and J are TRBV6-6 and TRBJ2-3, with D uncertain. Germline CDR1 MNHNY, CDR2 SVGAGI (reference sequence). The CDR3 loop spans 12 amino acids. V lost 5 bases to trimming and J lost 2 bases, with 5 bases between them. CDR3 bases: TGTGCCAGCAGTCAATTCACAGATACGCAGTATTTT. It yields the protein CASSQFTDTQYF.

This clone was recorded once. The chain is built from TRBV6-5 and TRBJ2-3; the D is unclear. This CDR3 contains 13 residues. Trimming took 4 bases from V and 1 from J, leaving 6 bases between them. Germline V CDR1 and CDR2: MNHEY, SVGAGI. CDR3 protein: CASSWPGTDTQYF. The CDR3 DNA follows: TGTGCCAGCAGTTGGCCAGGCACAGATACGCAGTATTTT.

The chain links TRBV28 to TRBJ1-1; the D is unclear. This CDR3 spans 14 amino acids. Deletions cut 7 bases from V and 4 bases from J, with 16 bases between. CDR1 is MDHEN, CDR2 SYDVKM, per germline. CDR3 region: CASTSRVLITEAFF. In DNA, the CDR3 is TGTGCCAGCACCTCCCGGGTCCTAATCACTGAAGCTTTCTTT.